This TCR beta chain was profiled in a study of blood T cell repertoires in COVID-19. In the authors' workflow: Counts of nucleated cells, estimated from reference gene primer amplification, were obtained. The data were produced by immunoSEQ multiplex PCR, yet TCRdb's version contains in-frame clones alone and is incomplete. The V and J calls and clone size come from that table; D and trimming were worked out from the DNA. This table holds about 310,000 clones, about nine tenths found once. Sequenced sample: PBMCs or T cells enriched from blood (not recorded which). This clonotype was sampled from a woman in her thirties or forties who had recovered from COVID-19.

The CDR3 DNA is TGTGCCAGCAGCGATCGGACAGGGGCTAACAATGAGCAGTTCTTC. This translates into CASSDRTGANNEQFF. The chain combines TRBV5-4 with TRBJ2-1; 9 bases align to TRBD1. The CDR3 spans 15 residues. V lost 4 bases, J lost 5 bases, and 7 bases stayed unmatched. CDR1 SGHNT and CDR2 YYREEE come from the germline V gene (reference sequence).